This note documents a single TCR beta chain sequence. V lost 7 bases to trimming and J lost 5 bases; unmatched junction nucleotides: 8. This CDR3 region has 15 residues. Per germline, CDR1 MDHEN and CDR2 SYDVKM. The sample comes from a study of blood T cell repertoires in COVID-19. The overall study: Sites in the United States, Italy and Spain provided acute and convalescent COVID-19 samples. T cells, B-cell-depleted T cells, or PBMCs provided the cDNA or gDNA that served as material.

Per the authors' pipeline: Reference gene primer amplification gave estimated nucleated cell counts. Profiled with immunoSEQ multiplex PCR; TCRdb holds only in-frame clones, not every one. V and J calls and clone size come straight from that table; D and trimming were deduced from the DNA. The sample consists of around 110,000 clones, 80% of them appearing once. The TCR comes from a man between 60 and 75 years old with active or convalescent COVID-19. The specimen sequenced was peripheral blood. The chain is built from TRBV28 and TRBJ2-1; TRBD1 agrees at 10 bases. The CDR3 reads CASISSGTGDNEQFF. CDR3 DNA: TGTGCCAGCATTTCGTCGGGGACAGGGGACAATGAGCAGTTCTTC.